These T cell receptor beta chains were read from a single sample in a study of cytomegalovirus exposure and HLA in healthy donors. Clones were read by immunoSEQ multiplex PCR, and TCRdb kept only the in-frame ones, dropping some. The sample has 120,000 to 150,000 clones, approximately 78% seen once. Input material: PBMCs. The receptors here all came from a woman aged 40-49 years in good health and CMV-seropositive. Both conserved end residues are part of each CDR3.

V | CDR3
TRBV9 | CASSMSPGIPYTEAFF
TRBV28 | CASSLTGQPQHF
TRBV5-1 | CASSLEVVAGLQETQYF
TRBV13 | CASSVGLAAYNEQFF
TRBV18 | CASSVLDAGAKNIQYF
TRBV19 | CASSKADRYGYTF
TRBV4-1 | CASSQDWGQGTHEQYF
TRBV27 | CASMGGMRGGTEAFF
TRBV27 | CASSLRGGGGTDTQYF
TRBV28 | CASSSPGTSANEQFF
TRBV5-1 | CASRQAETSYEQYF
TRBV4-1 | CASSQVRTSGLGDEQYF
TRBV28 | CASSFWAGEQYF
TRBV4-1 | CASSQDSLALNTDTQYF
TRBV15 | CATSTRQGAHGYTF
TRBV11-3 | CASSFRVRDSSYEQYF
TRBV28 | CASRPGVVYGYTF
TRBV6-1 | CASIGTGDQPQHF
TRBV11-2 | CASSLDFGGRAIYEQYF
TRBV18 | CASSPGLAPDEQYF
TRBV7-2 | CASSLVTWNEQFF
TRBV11-1 | CASSLDPSSYEQYF
TRBV30 | CAWGKRGLYQPQHF
TRBV5-1 | CASTLASVPNTGELFF
TRBV15 | CATSRDIGPGRLFF
TRBV11-2 | CASSVTTGGNYEQYF
TRBV28 | CASSFGLAGGLALGSYEQYF
TRBV28 | CASRSHRGPSGSSYEQYF
TRBV28 | CASSFAASGNEQFF
TRBV4-1 | CASSKRQLQETQYF
TRBV28 | CASSLQDLMNTEAFF
TRBV2 | CASQQGKNYGYTF
TRBV10-1 | CASSAQREGGGELFF
TRBV21-1 | CASSKDLEGQVDRAKNIQYF
TRBV4-1 | CASSRYRGQGNEQFF
TRBV11-2 | CASSQTSGRVLGETQYF
TRBV29-1 | CSTLTSGLTDTQYF
TRBV11-2 | CASSLGQANYGYTF
TRBV7-8 | CASSQAKGTDTQYF
TRBV6-1 | CASYQATSGNEQFF